These T cell receptor beta chains were read from a single sample in a study of beta chain features in type 1 diabetes. Here immunoSEQ multiplex PCR was the method, and the copy in TCRdb shows in-frame clones only, minus some. The table records hundreds of thousands of clones, over 25% of them present only once. Sequenced sample: naive CD4+ T cells from blood. These receptors were obtained from a man aged 18 to 35 in good health. CDR3s include the opening cysteine and the closing phenylalanine or tryptophan. The D gene is left open where the match is weak. Part of the rows lack a size; the others show once, few, many or a class for expanded clones.

length | J | V | D | size | DNA | CDR3
14 | TRBJ2-7 | TRBV7-2 | NA | NA | TGTGCCAGCAGCCTGGAGATCCTCTCCTACGAGCAGTACTTC | CASSLEILSYEQYF
12 | TRBJ1-1 | TRBV7-2 | NA | NA | TGTGCCAGCAGCCAGGGAGGGACTGAAGCTTTCTTT | CASSQGGTEAFF
14 | TRBJ1-1 | TRBV9 | NA | NA | TGTGCCAGCAGCTTGCTATTTGGGGCGACTGAAGCTTTCTTT | CASSLLFGATEAFF
15 | TRBJ2-1 | TRBV4-2 | NA | few | TGTGCCAGCAGCCAAGATAGGACTAACCCTAGGGTGCAGTTCTTC | CASSQDRTNPRVQFF
17 | TRBJ1-5 | TRBV10-3 | TRBD1 | few | TGTGCCATCAGTGCGGACGGGACAGGGACCCTCGGTGGTCCCCAGCATTTT | CAISADGTGTLGGPQHF
16 | TRBJ2-1 | TRBV29-1 | NA | once | TGCAGCGTTGGGGGCCCCGGGGGCCTCACCTACAATGAGCAGTTCTTC | CSVGGPGGLTYNEQFF
14 | TRBJ1-1 | TRBV5-1 | NA | few | TGCGCCAGCAGCATGGGTCCTGGAAACACTGAAGCTTTCTTT | CASSMGPGNTEAFF
13 | TRBJ1-2 | TRBV2 | NA | NA | TGTGCCAGCAACCCGACTTATAACTATGGCTACACCTTC | CASNPTYNYGYTF
12 | TRBJ1-1 | TRBV30 | NA | NA | TGTGCCTCAAAAGACTTGGGCACTGAAGCTTTCTTT | CASKDLGTEAFF
16 | TRBJ2-1 | TRBV30 | TRBD1 | NA | TGTGCCTGGAGTCCCCTCAGGGGGGACAGGGACAATGAGCAGTTCTTC | CAWSPLRGDRDNEQFF
14 | TRBJ2-3 | TRBV4-1 | NA | NA | TGCGCCAGCAGCCAATCGAGCGGTACAGATACGCAGTATTTT | CASSQSSGTDTQYF
15 | TRBJ2-5 | TRBV13 | TRBD1 | few | TGTGCCAGCAGCTCATACCGGGACAGGGAAGAGACCCAGTACTTC | CASSSYRDREETQYF
11 | TRBJ2-1 | TRBV29-1 | NA | NA | TGCAGCGTTGGGAATTTCAATGAGCAGTTCTTC | CSVGNFNEQFF
14 | TRBJ2-3 | TRBV7-2 | NA | NA | TGTGCCAGCAGCCGGGACCATGTCACAGATACGCAGTATTTT | CASSRDHVTDTQYF
16 | TRBJ2-1 | TRBV5-1 | NA | few | TGCGCCAGCACTCTGGAGCCCAGCGCGAAGTACAATGAGCAGTTCTTC | CASTLEPSAKYNEQFF
15 | TRBJ2-7 | TRBV9 | TRBD2 | few | TGTGCCAGCAGCGGGGGGACTAGCCGTACCTACGAGCAGTACTTC | CASSGGTSRTYEQYF
15 | TRBJ2-7 | TRBV15 | NA | few | TGTGCCACCAGCAGAGATACCGCAGGGAACTACGAGCAGTACTTC | CATSRDTAGNYEQYF
13 | TRBJ2-4 | TRBV2 | TRBD2 | NA | TGTGCCGGAGGGCGGGAGGCGGGAAACATTCAGTACTTC | CAGGREAGNIQYF
12 | TRBJ1-5 | TRBV7-9 | NA | few | TGTGCCAGCAGCCCGGGGAATCAGCCCCAGCATTTT | CASSPGNQPQHF
13 | TRBJ2-2 | TRBV7-2 | NA | few | TGTGCCAGCAGCCCCGCCCCGGCCGGGGAGCTGTTTTTT | CASSPAPAGELFF
15 | TRBJ1-1 | TRBV4-3 | NA | NA | TGCGCCAGCAGCCAAGAATTCGGAGCGAACACTGAAGCTTTCTTT | CASSQEFGANTEAFF
19 | TRBJ2-2 | TRBV14 | NA | NA | TGTGCCAGCAGCCAAGAAAAGCGGGTGCTCCTTCGTAGCACCGGGGAGCTGTTTTTT | CASSQEKRVLLRSTGELFF
13 | TRBJ1-4 | TRBV29-1 | NA | NA | TGCAGAGATCAATTGCGCACTAATGAAAAACTGTTTTTT | CRDQLRTNEKLFF
15 | TRBJ2-5 | TRBV29-1 | NA | NA | TGCAGCGTTGAACCCTCCGGACTCGGAGGAGAGACCCAGTACTTC | CSVEPSGLGGETQYF
15 | TRBJ2-5 | TRBV2 | TRBD1 | NA | TGTGCCAGCAGCGGGACAGGGGGCTCAGGAGAGACCCAGTACTTC | CASSGTGGSGETQYF